The present TCR beta chain was sequenced within a study of OX40 agonist ivuxolimab in advanced cancers. Whole-study context: The group had a mean age of about 65 years, ranged from 23 to 79, and was 80% to 90% male.

Patients were ineligible given autoimmune disease history or systemic immunosuppression. This clone was seen a few times. The repertoire was sequenced with immunoSEQ multiplex PCR; TCRdb's copy has only in-frame clones and lacks some. The profile shows around 26,000 clones, roughly three quarters of them singletons. There are 14 residues in the CDR3. Trimming pared 7 bases from V and 1 base from J, leaving 12 bases between. Germline CDR1 and CDR2: LGHNA and YNFKEQ. This specimen consisted of CD4+ or CD8+ T cells sorted from blood, obtained in a trial of the OX40 agonist ivuxolimab. The V and J genes are TRBV4-2 and TRBJ2-3; D remains unclear. The receptor's source is an adult with an advanced solid tumor such as melanoma, head and neck, liver or kidney cancer. CDR3 sequence reads: CASTPQQGTDTQYF. The CDR3 DNA reads as TGTGCCAGCACCCCACAGCAAGGCACAGATACGCAGTATTTT.